This T cell receptor beta chain was observed in a study of a mutant IDH1 vaccine in newly diagnosed glioma. Between the trimmed V and J ends, which lost 3 bases and 8 bases, there was a span of 15 bases. From germline, CDR1 is MGHRA and CDR2 YSYEKL. CDR3 length equals 14 residues. Stated time point: baseline, week 1 (first vaccination visit). The treatment is: pre-vaccination baseline after standard-of-care therapy. The method was immunoSEQ multiplex PCR; TCRdb's version includes in-frame clones alone and lacks a portion of them. The data show 92,000 or so clones, with approximately 80% seen just once and less than 6.5% held by the top ten. Only one count was recorded for this clone. Its cognate antigen is unknown. Study observations and caveats: It seemed that pseudoprogression was not linked to changes in the top peripheral T cell clonotypes. Overall, approximately 93% of patients had vaccine-induced immune responses.

The sequence was obtained from a middle-aged man with glioma. Some clones in this sample may be carry-over from other donors' samples. Source: PBMCs, taken from a glioma patient treated with radiotherapy, temozolomide or both. The chain joins TRBV4-1 to TRBJ2-3; D is unresolved. Here the CDR3 reads CASSQTSTPLTQYF. DNA of the CDR3: TGCGCCAGCAGCCAGACAAGTACCCCCCTTACGCAGTATTTT.